The 2 T cell receptor beta chains reported below all come from one sample, sequenced in a study of long-term antiretroviral therapy in people with HIV. The run of the v3.0 immunoSEQ assay was at survey level. Clones were sequenced by immunoSEQ multiplex PCR, and TCRdb holds only the in-frame ones, with some missing. Altogether 30,000 to 40,000 clones are present, about four fifths being singletons, with the ten largest covering 6.5% to 9.5%. The source material was unsorted PBMCs, sampled 0.4 years before starting antiretroviral therapy. These receptors were collected from a man aged 18 to 29 with HIV.

The chain recombines TRBV7-9 with TRBJ2-5; D gene unclear. The germline CDR1 and CDR2 sequences are SEHNR and FQNEAQ (reference sequence). Trimming took off 0 bases at V and 3 bases at J, with 20 bases between the two ends. The CDR3 is made up of 18 amino acids. The CDR3 reads CASSLALSVVYRKETQYF. CDR3 nucleotide sequence: TGTGCCAGCAGCTTAGCGCTGTCAGTTGTCTACCGAAAAGAGACCCAGTACTTC.

The V call is TRBV19, the J call TRBJ1-5; the match to TRBD1 covers 8 bases. V shed 3 bases, J shed 4 bases, and the junction held 2 bases outside the gene matches. This CDR3 contains 14 residues. Per the germline V gene, CDR1 is LNHDA and CDR2 is SQIVND (reference sequence). This CDR3 is CASSIGQGNQPQHF. The CDR3, as DNA: TGTGCCAGTAGTATCGGACAGGGTAATCAGCCCCAGCATTTT.